Given below is one T cell receptor beta chain in context. The antigen remains undetermined. A second PCR of about 6 to 11 cycles used a sample-barcoded 5' primer and a J-beta primer mix. Template switching added a 12-random-nucleotide identifier to every cDNA molecule. TCRdb used MiXCR to reprocess the 5' RACE reads, holding one entry per CDR3 protein. Among over 600,000 distinct CDR3 sequences listed, roughly three fifths were seen once. The data stem from a study of blood T cells in healthy people across ages. Study in general: There was about one barcoded beta molecule captured by template switching per two T cells.

General study points: Donor CMV status was unknown, possibly confounding expanded clonotype changes. Calculation of diversity from one million T cells yielded estimates considered to be underestimates.

The germline V gene encodes CDR1 SGHTA and CDR2 FQGNSA. Trimming removed 5 bases from V and 9 bases from J, with 26 bases in between. The CDR3 contains 16 residues. J is TRBJ2-7 and V is TRBV7-2; D perhaps matches TRBD2 (6 bases). The sequence derives from a man aged 35 to 55 in good health. Sequenced sample: blood. The CDR3 sequence is CASSRGRQSKVHGQYF. Here the CDR3 DNA reads TGTGCCAGCAGCCGGGGGAGACAGTCGAAGGTCCACGGGCAGTACTTC.